These 31 T cell receptor beta chains were sequenced from one sample in a study of T cell responses to AZD1222 COVID-19 vaccine. Measured with immunoSEQ multiplex PCR; TCRdb has only the in-frame clones, and not every one. In the table there are 70,000 to 90,000 clones, about 92% of which are singletons. The specimen was peripheral blood, collected on day 0 of AZD1222 vaccination. The receptors come from an adult in good health.

This clone was picked up one time. The chain has TRBV28 and TRBJ1-6, with D possibly matching TRBD1 (5 bases). Deletions cut 7 bases from V and 0 bases from J, with 16 bases between. CDR3 length: 17 residues. The germline V gene has CDR1 MDHEN and CDR2 SYDVKM. CDR3 sequence (DNA): TGTGCCAGCAATTCGGGACTCCCGAGCTCCTATAATTCACCCCTCCACTTT. Translation: CASNSGLPSSYNSPLHF.

The rearrangement uses TRBV19 and TRBJ2-7; unclear D gene. The V and J ends lost 0 bases and 7 bases respectively, with 10 bases between them. Germline V CDR1 and CDR2: LNHDA, SQIVND (reference sequence). This CDR3 spans 13 amino acids. The CDR3 DNA reads TGTGCCAGTAGTATAGACACCGTCGGGGAGCAGTACTTC. This codes for CASSIDTVGEQYF. Full variable domain (rest looked up from reference TRBV19 and TRBJ2-7): DGGITQSPKYLFRKEGQNVTLSCEQNLNHDAMYWYRQDPGQGLRLIYYSQIVNDFQKGDIAEGYSVSREKKESFPLTVTSAQKNPTAFYLCASSIDTVGEQYFGPGTRLTVT.

This chain joins TRBV4-1 and TRBJ2-1; D is unresolved. Trimming removed 2 bases at V and 4 bases at J, with 6 bases between. CDR3 length: 13 amino acids. The germline CDR1 and CDR2 sequences are MGHRA and YSYEKL. CDR3 amino acids: CASSQIQYNEQFF. CDR3 coding DNA: TGCGCCAGCAGCCAAATACAGTACAATGAGCAGTTCTTC.

The chain is built from TRBV7-3 and TRBJ2-3; no firm D call. This CDR3 comprises 14 residues. The germline V gene encodes CDR1 SGHTA and CDR2 FQGTGA. Trimming removed 3 bases from V and 2 bases from J, with 9 bases in between. The CDR3 here is CASSFTQDTDTQYF. CDR3 coding DNA: TGTGCCAGCAGCTTTACACAAGACACAGATACGCAGTATTTT.

The chain combines TRBV7-3 with TRBJ1-1, with D possibly being TRBD1 (6 bases). The CDR3 spans 13 residues. CDR1 is SGHTA and CDR2 is FQGTGA in the germline V gene. The V end was cut by 5 bases, the J end by 1 base, with 8 bases between. The CDR3 DNA follows: TGTGCCAGCAGCCGACAGGAGAACACTGAAGCTTTCTTT. Protein product: CASSRQENTEAFF.

The rearrangement uses TRBV24-1 and TRBJ1-5, with 9 bases aligning to TRBD1. This CDR3 spans 16 amino acids. CDR1 is KGHDR, CDR2 SFDVKD, per germline. Trimming cost V 4 bases and J 3 bases; bases outside gene matches: 6. CDR3 loop: CATSDRGTGHNQPQHF. In DNA form, the CDR3 reads TGTGCCACCAGTGACCGAGGGACAGGGCACAATCAGCCCCAGCATTTT.

The chain carries TRBV28 and TRBJ2-7; 9 nucleotides line up with TRBD2. Unmatched junction bases numbered 9, after V lost 5 bases and J lost 4 bases. The CDR3 has 15 amino acids. Per the germline V gene, CDR1 is MDHEN and CDR2 is SYDVKM. The CDR3 loop reads CASSPNSGSGYEQYF. Written as DNA, the CDR3 is TGTGCCAGCAGTCCAAATAGCGGGAGTGGGTACGAGCAGTACTTC.

The chain uses TRBV6-5 and TRBJ1-1; D is undetermined. CDR1 is MNHEY and CDR2 is SVGAGI in the germline V gene. The CDR3 is 15 amino acids. The V end was cut by 6 bases, the J end by 0 bases, with 14 bases between. The CDR3 DNA is TGTGCCAGCAGCCCCCTGGGCATAATGAACACTGAAGCTTTCTTT. It translates to CASSPLGIMNTEAFF.

CDR3 sequence: CSVYPGNRGRTQYF. The CDR3 DNA sequence: TGCAGCGTTTACCCCGGTAATCGGGGAAGGACCCAGTACTTC. The rearrangement joins TRBV29-1 to TRBJ2-5, with D maybe TRBD2 (5 bases). Germline lookup yields CDR1 SQVTM and CDR2 ANQGSEA. The germline V and J ends were trimmed by 5 bases and 7 bases, with 20 bases remaining between them. CDR3 size: 14 residues.

This rearrangement joins TRBV9 to TRBJ1-3; 7 nucleotides line up with TRBD1. The CDR3 is 16 residues long. V shed 4 bases, J shed 0 bases, and the junction held 7 bases outside the gene matches. Germline-derived CDR1 and CDR2 are SGDLS and YYNGEE. CDR3 in DNA: TGTGCCAGCAGCCAACCGACAGGGATCTCTGGAAACACCATATATTTT. Translating it yields CASSQPTGISGNTIYF.

The chain is built from TRBV28 and TRBJ1-1, with 10 bases fitting TRBD1. CDR3 length: 15 residues. Germline CDR1 MDHEN, CDR2 SYDVKM. The ends lost 4 bases at V and 4 bases at J; junction bases unmatched: 6. This chain's CDR3 is CASSSDRGPFTEAFF. The CDR3 DNA follows: TGTGCCAGCAGTTCAGACAGGGGGCCCTTCACTGAAGCTTTCTTT.

The rearrangement joins TRBV28 to TRBJ1-2, with 10 bases lining up with TRBD1. Germline CDR1 MDHEN, CDR2 SYDVKM. The length of the CDR3 is 14 residues. V lost 6 bases and J lost 9; bases outside the gene matches: 10. Here the CDR3 DNA reads TGTGCCAGCAGAGAGCCGGGACAGGGGACTCGCTACACCTTC. The encoded protein is CASREPGQGTRYTF.

The V gene is TRBV5-1, the J gene TRBJ1-4, with no clear D. The ends were cut back, 4 bases at V and 8 bases at J, with 15 bases in the middle. There are 14 residues in the CDR3. The germline CDR1 and CDR2 sequences are SGHRS and YFSETQ. The CDR3 protein is CASSPDGLEEKLFF. The CDR3 nucleotides read TGCGCCAGCAGCCCAGACGGGCTCGAGGAAAAACTGTTTTTT.

In this sample, this clone turned up once. The chain uses TRBV6-5 and TRBJ2-5; D gene uncertain. The CDR3 is 13 residues long. The germline gives CDR1 MNHEY, CDR2 SVGAGI. Between the trimmed V and J ends, which lost 8 bases and 2 bases, there was a span of 12 bases. The CDR3 region is CASRGPLQETQYF. The CDR3 DNA reads as TGTGCCAGCCGCGGACCGCTACAAGAGACCCAGTACTTC.

The chain employs TRBV12-5 and TRBJ2-7; the D is unclear. The CDR3 has 13 amino acids. Between the trimmed V and J ends, which lost 1 base and 2 bases, there was a span of 6 bases. CDR1 is LGHNT and CDR2 is FRNRAP in the germline V gene. CDR3 loop: CASGLDGPYEQYF. In DNA form, the CDR3 reads TGTGCTAGTGGTTTGGATGGACCCTACGAGCAGTACTTC. The full variable domain, in which reference TRBV12-5 and TRBJ2-7 provide the parts outside the CDR3, is DARVTQTPRHKVTEMGQEVTMRCQPILGHNTVFWYRQTMMQGLELLAYFRNRAPLDDSGMPKDRFSAEMPDATLATLKIQPSEPRDSAVYFCASGLDGPYEQYFGPGTRLTVT.

The chain uses TRBV4-1 and TRBJ2-2; a possible D gene is TRBD1 (6 bases). The V end lost 7 bases, the J end lost 4 bases, and 13 bases lay between the germline ends. The V gene's germline CDR1 is MGHRA and CDR2 YSYEKL. The CDR3 is 14 residues long. CDR3 nucleotide sequence: TGCGCCAGCAAGCAGACAGGCGGCACCGGGGAGCTGTTTTTT. Protein: CASKQTGGTGELFF.

The V and J genes are TRBV10-2 and TRBJ1-2; D possibly corresponds to TRBD1 (6 bases). The V end was cut by 0 bases, the J end by 4 bases, with 18 bases between. Germline V lookup: CDR1 WSHSY, CDR2 SAAADI. CDR3 size: 17 residues. CDR3 nucleotides: TGCGCCAGCAGTGAGTCGAAAAGTTGGGGAGGGGGCTATGGCTACACCTTC. It specifies CASSESKSWGGGYGYTF.

V usage is TRBV5-5 and J usage is TRBJ1-2; possible D gene TRBD1, 6 bases. V lost 0 bases and J 4 bases, leaving 13 bases between the germline ends. CDR1 is SGHKS and CDR2 is YYEKEE in the germline V gene (reference sequence). The CDR3 has 15 residues. In DNA, the CDR3 is TGTGCCAGCAGCTTGGCCCAGGGGTCTATCTATGGCTACACCTTC. Its protein product is CASSLAQGSIYGYTF.

This chain joins TRBV29-1 and TRBJ1-2; TRBD1 matches at 8 bases. With V trimmed by 3 bases and J by 7 bases, 4 bases remained unmatched. Germline V gene lookup returns CDR1 SQVTM and CDR2 ANQGSEA. The CDR3 spans 12 residues. The CDR3 sequence is CSVEGRGLGYTF. Here the CDR3 DNA reads TGCAGCGTTGAGGGCAGGGGGCTTGGCTACACCTTC.

About this clone itself: Other nucleotide sequences in the sample specify the same CDR3. This chain uses TRBV28 with TRBJ1-5, with TRBD1 as a possible D gene (5 bases). Trimming cost V 4 bases and J 1 base, with 11 bases left between them. The CDR3 is made up of 15 amino acids. Germline V gives CDR1 MDHEN, CDR2 SYDVKM. The CDR3, as DNA: TGTGCCAGCAGTTCCGGACAAGGCAGCAATCAGCCCCAGCATTTT. Translated, it gives CASSSGQGSNQPQHF.

The J gene is TRBJ2-1, the V gene TRBV7-8; perhaps D is TRBD1 or TRBD2 (5 bases each). This CDR3 is 15 amino acids long. Germline lookup yields CDR1 SGHVS and CDR2 FQNEAQ. The ends were cut back, 5 bases at V and 5 bases at J, with 16 bases in the middle. The CDR3 nucleotides are TGTGCCAGCAGCCCCTCAGGGACCTATAACAATGAGCAGTTCTTC. Translation gives CASSPSGTYNNEQFF.

The chain links TRBV29-1 to TRBJ1-4; possible D gene TRBD1, 5 bases. Germline V gene data show CDR1 as SQVTM and CDR2 as ANQGSEA. V was cut by 4 bases and J by 4 bases, with 7 bases left in between. This CDR3 has 12 amino acids. Written as DNA, the CDR3 is TGCAGCGTTGCGGGGGATAATGAAAAACTGTTTTTT. Protein sequence: CSVAGDNEKLFF.

The rearrangement links TRBV6-5 to TRBJ2-5; possibly TRBD2 for D (6 bases). With 2 bases removed from V and 3 bases from J, the gap between germline ends came to 10 bases. Looked up from germline, CDR1 is MNHEY and CDR2 is SVGAGI. The CDR3 is made up of 14 amino acids. The CDR3 DNA is TGTGCCAGCAGTTACCGGGGACTGGAAGAGACCCAGTACTTC. It translates to CASSYRGLEETQYF.

The genes are TRBV3-1 (or the pseudogene TRBV3-2) and TRBJ1-2; the match to TRBD1 covers 9 bases. The V gene end was trimmed by 4 bases and the J gene end by 6 bases; junction bases not matched to a gene: 9. This CDR3 spans 15 amino acids. Germline V CDR1 and CDR2: LGHDT, YNNKEL (reference sequence). The CDR3 coding sequence is TGTGCCAGCAGCCCAGGGGGACAGGGATACGATGGCTACACCTTC. Its protein product is CASSPGGQGYDGYTF.

The rearrangement joins TRBV5-1 to TRBJ1-2; tentative D call: TRBD1 (6 bases). Per the germline V gene, CDR1 is SGHRS and CDR2 is YFSETQ. This CDR3 has 14 amino acids. Trimming took off 3 bases at V and 1 base at J, with 10 bases between the two ends. CDR3 nucleotides: TGCGCCAGCAGCTCTGGGACACTTAACTATGGCTACACCTTC. Translation gives CASSSGTLNYGYTF.

The rearrangement joins TRBV19 to TRBJ1-2, with D unclear. This CDR3 is 13 amino acids long. Trimming shortened V by 4 bases and J by 8 bases, and 14 bases separated the two germline ends. The germline V gene has CDR1 LNHDA and CDR2 SQIVND (reference sequence). CDR3 protein: CASSTRTEDGYTF. The CDR3 region has the DNA TGTGCCAGTAGTACCCGAACAGAGGACGGCTACACCTTC.

The genes are TRBV28 and TRBJ1-1; D remains ambiguous. The CDR3 has 14 amino acids. Trimming stripped 4 bases from V and 0 bases from J, with 9 bases between. Germline loops: CDR1 MDHEN, CDR2 SYDVKM. The CDR3 loop reads CASSSHSLNTEAFF. Written as DNA, the CDR3 is TGTGCCAGCAGTTCACACAGTTTGAACACTGAAGCTTTCTTT. The full variable domain, rest sourced from reference TRBV28 and TRBJ1-1, is DVKVTQSSRYLVKRTGEKVFLECVQDMDHENMFWYRQDPGLGLRLIYFSYDVKMKEKGDIPEGYSVSREKKERFSLILESASTNQTSMYLCASSSHSLNTEAFFGQGTRLTVV.

The CDR3 region is CASSGRLRDRLGNTIYF. The CDR3 region has the DNA TGTGCCAGCAGCGGACGTCTGCGCGACAGGCTGGGAAACACCATATATTTT. The chain uses TRBV21-1 and TRBJ1-3; TRBD1 is taken as the D call from the table, unchecked against the DNA. TRBV21-1 is a pseudogene segment. The CDR3 is 17 residues long.

The chain links TRBV28 to TRBJ1-2; D remains unclear. CDR1 and CDR2 (germline): MDHEN, SYDVKM. V lost 3 bases to trimming and J lost 4 bases, with 12 bases between them. The CDR3 contains 14 residues. CDR3 nucleotide sequence: TGTGCCAGCAGTTTTAACCCGGGAGGCTATGGCTACACCTTC. Translated, it gives CASSFNPGGYGYTF.

CDR3: CASSVGSGETQYF. CDR3 in DNA: TGTGCCAGCAGCGTAGGCAGCGGGGAGACCCAGTACTTC. This rearrangement joins TRBV9 to TRBJ2-5; a weak D match, TRBD2 (6 bases). The V gene's germline CDR1 is SGDLS and CDR2 YYNGEE. V was cut by 0 bases and J by 5 bases, with 8 bases left in between. This CDR3 contains 13 residues.

This sequence joins TRBV24-1 and TRBJ2-5; 7 nucleotides line up with TRBD1. Germline lookup yields CDR1 KGHDR and CDR2 SFDVKD. The V segment lost 2 bases and the J segment 2 bases; nucleotides outside the gene matches: 1. The CDR3 sequence is 14 residues long. CDR3 sequence: CATSDWDRQETQYF. CDR3 nucleotides: TGTGCCACCAGTGATTGGGACAGACAAGAGACCCAGTACTTC.